Each of the 28 T cell receptor beta chains below was sequenced from the same sample in a study of cytomegalovirus exposure and HLA in healthy donors. PCR primers comprised 60 Vbeta and 13 Jbeta primers. The table came from immunoSEQ multiplex PCR; TCRdb's copy has only in-frame clones and leaves some out. Among about 190,000 clones listed, approximately 80% were seen once. The sequenced material came from PBMCs. Every receptor here comes from a woman aged 30 to 39 in good health and CMV-seropositive.

This clone was recorded a few times. V is TRBV4-3 and J is TRBJ1-2; TRBD1 agrees at 7 bases. The J segment lost 3 bases and the V segment lost 1 base, leaving 5 bases of the junction unmatched. The germline V gene has CDR1 LGHNA and CDR2 YSLEER. The CDR3 totals 15 residues. The CDR3 DNA reads TGCGCCAGCAGCCAAGCGACAGGGTGGGACTATGGCTACACCTTC. Translating it yields CASSQATGWDYGYTF.

Remarks on this clone: One end of the junction is discordant with germline, which a read error may explain. The chain links TRBV7-9 to TRBJ2-7; TRBD1 matches at 8 bases. This CDR3 is 12 amino acids long. The germline V gene encodes CDR1 SEHNR and CDR2 FQNEAQ (reference sequence). CDR3 DNA: TGTTCCAGCAGCTCGACAGGGGTCGAGCAGTACTTC. This encodes CSSSSTGVEQYF.

This clone was observed a few times. The V call is TRBV15, the J call TRBJ2-6, with D unclear. This CDR3 has 15 amino acids. Germline CDR1 is LNHNV and CDR2 is YYDKDF (reference sequence). V lost 1 base and J lost 0, with 4 bases in between. CDR3 bases: TGTGCCACCAGCAGAGGTAGCTCTGGGGCCAACGTCCTGACTTTC. Encoded protein: CATSRGSSGANVLTF.

The rearrangement uses TRBV5-4 and TRBJ2-3; 9 bases fit TRBD1. The CDR3 spans 16 residues. V trimming: 0 bases; J trimming: 1 base; junction bases outside the gene matches: 3. Germline V gene sequence: CDR1 SGHNT, CDR2 YYREEE (reference sequence). The CDR3 coding sequence is TGTGCCAGCAGCTTGGGAAGGGACAGGGGCACAGATACGCAGTATTTT. This encodes CASSLGRDRGTDTQYF.

This CDR3 reads CASSIAIRSYNEQFF. CDR3 nucleotides: TGTGCCAGTAGTATCGCTATCCGCTCCTACAATGAGCAGTTCTTC. This chain connects TRBV19 to TRBJ2-1; no firm D call. The CDR3 loop spans 15 amino acids. The V end was cut by 3 bases, the J end by 0 bases, with 9 bases between. The V gene's germline CDR1 is LNHDA and CDR2 SQIVND (reference sequence).

The rearrangement uses TRBV5-1 and TRBJ1-1, with TRBD1 identical over 8 bases. This CDR3 comprises 14 residues. V shed 2 bases and J 1 base; nucleotides not matched to a gene: 1. Looked up from germline, CDR1 is SGHRS and CDR2 is YFSETQ. CDR3 sequence (DNA): TGCGCCAGCAGCTTCACAGGGGGGAACACTGAAGCTTTCTTT. It yields the protein CASSFTGGNTEAFF.

This chain links TRBV5-6 with TRBJ2-7; D gene unclear. V lost 1 base and J lost 6, with 23 bases in between. Germline CDR1 and CDR2: SGHDT and YYEEEE. CDR3 length equals 17 residues. The chain's CDR3 is CASSLRAYAELPGEQYF. The CDR3 nucleotides are TGTGCCAGCAGCTTGCGAGCGTACGCCGAACTTCCGGGCGAGCAGTACTTC. Combining the CDR3 with reference TRBV5-6 and TRBJ2-7 gives the whole variable domain DAGVTQSPTHLIKTRGQQVTLRCSPKSGHDTVSWYQQALGQGPQFIFQYYEEEERQRGNFPDRFSGHQFPNYSSELNVNALLLGDSALYLCASSLRAYAELPGEQYFGPGTRLTVT.

The chain couples TRBV6-5 to TRBJ2-6, with 7 bases aligning to TRBD1. Germline CDR1 is MNHEY and CDR2 is SVGAGI. The ends lost 8 bases at V and 0 bases at J; junction bases unmatched: 1. The CDR3 totals 14 residues. CDR3 bases: TGTGCCAGCGGGGACAGCTCTGGGGCCAACGTCCTGACTTTC. Translating gives CASGDSSGANVLTF.

This chain connects TRBV4-3 to TRBJ2-3; tentatively, D is TRBD2 (5 bases). V gave up 4 bases and J gave up 2 bases, with 10 bases separating them. Germline CDR1 and CDR2: LGHNA and YSLEER. The CDR3 covers 14 residues. The CDR3 loop reads CASSRTEVTDTQYF. DNA of the CDR3: TGCGCCAGCAGCCGAACGGAGGTCACAGATACGCAGTATTTT.

The DNA for the CDR3 is TGTGCCAGCAGCCAAAAAAGCGGGACAGGGGTCTACGAGCAGTACTTC. This codes for CASSQKSGTGVYEQYF. The gene calls are TRBV14 and TRBJ2-7, with 10 positions matching TRBD1. V shed 2 bases and J 3 bases; nucleotides not matched to a gene: 7. CDR3 size: 16 residues. From germline, CDR1 is SGHDN and CDR2 FVKESK. The full variable domain, with the rest looked up from reference TRBV14 and TRBJ2-7, is EAGVTQFPSHSVIEKGQTVTLRCDPISGHDNLYWYRRVMGKEIKFLLHFVKESKQDESGMPNNRFLAERTGGTYSTLKVQPAELEDSGVYFCASSQKSGTGVYEQYFGPGTRLTVT.

The chain links TRBV19 to TRBJ2-7; the match to TRBD1 covers 9 bases. Per the germline V gene, CDR1 is LNHDA and CDR2 is SQIVND (reference sequence). This CDR3 region has 15 residues. Losses at the gene ends were 3 bases for V and 4 bases for J; bases not matched to a gene: 7. In DNA form, the CDR3 reads TGTGCCAGTAGTATCAACAGGGGGCAAGGGTACGAGCAGTACTTC. It specifies CASSINRGQGYEQYF. The entire variable domain, with the rest obtained from reference TRBV19 and TRBJ2-7, is as follows: DGGITQSPKYLFRKEGQNVTLSCEQNLNHDAMYWYRQDPGQGLRLIYYSQIVNDFQKGDIAEGYSVSREKKESFPLTVTSAQKNPTAFYLCASSINRGQGYEQYFGPGTRLTVT.

The chain couples TRBV11-2 to TRBJ1-3; D remains unclear. This CDR3 comprises 14 residues. The V gene lost 5 bases and the J gene lost 4 bases, with 12 bases spanning the gap. Germline loops: CDR1 SGHAT, CDR2 FQNNGV. This chain's CDR3 is CASSLAGVGNTIYF. The DNA for the CDR3 is TGTGCCAGCAGCCTAGCCGGGGTCGGAAACACCATATATTTT.

V gene TRBV5-1 combines with J gene TRBJ1-2; D call uncertain. The germline V gene has CDR1 SGHRS and CDR2 YFSETQ. Trimming removed 2 bases from V and 5 bases from J, with 16 bases in between. The CDR3 length is 15 residues. The CDR3 DNA reads TGCGCCAGCAGCTTCCGGGAACCGGCCCCTTATGGCTACACCTTC. It encodes CASSFREPAPYGYTF. The whole variable domain, remainder taken from reference TRBV5-1 and TRBJ1-2, is KAGVTQTPRYLIKTRGQQVTLSCSPISGHRSVSWYQQTPGQGLQFLFEYFSETQRNKGNFPGRFSGRQFSNSRSEMNVSTLELGDSALYLCASSFREPAPYGYTFGSGTRLTVV.

This chain joins TRBV28 and TRBJ2-5, with D unclear. The germline CDR1 and CDR2 sequences are MDHEN and SYDVKM. Between the trimmed V and J ends, which lost 4 bases and 5 bases, there was a span of 8 bases. The CDR3 covers 12 residues. The CDR3 protein is CASSSGPETQYF. As DNA, the CDR3 is TGTGCCAGCAGTTCGGGTCCGGAGACCCAGTACTTC.

The V and J genes are TRBV7-3 and TRBJ2-2; D gene unclear. This CDR3 comprises 15 residues. Germline V gives CDR1 SGHTA, CDR2 FQGTGA. The V end was cut by 0 bases, the J end by 1 base, with 6 bases between. The CDR3 region has the DNA TGTGCCAGCAGCTTAACGTCAGAGAACACCGGGGAGCTGTTTTTT. Its protein product is CASSLTSENTGELFF.

This clone has only a few counts. The chain is built from TRBV5-1 and TRBJ2-6; possibly TRBD1 for D (6 bases). This CDR3 is 18 amino acids long. Germline V CDR1 and CDR2: SGHRS, YFSETQ. V lost 3 bases and J lost 2, with 18 bases in between. The CDR3: CASSSATGLRTGANVLTF. The CDR3 DNA follows: TGCGCCAGCAGCTCCGCTACAGGGTTGAGGACTGGGGCCAACGTCCTGACTTTC.

The rearrangement uses TRBV2 and TRBJ1-5, with a tentative D call TRBD1 (6 bases). V was cut by 6 bases and J by 1 base, with 10 bases left in between. The CDR3 is made up of 14 amino acids. Germline CDR1 SNHLY, CDR2 FYNNEI. The CDR3 region is CASSSQGSNQPQHF. The DNA for the CDR3 is TGTGCCAGCAGCAGCCAGGGGAGCAATCAGCCCCAGCATTTT.

The chain joins TRBV6-1 to TRBJ2-3; D possibly corresponds to TRBD1 (6 bases). Trimming left V 10 bases short and J 7 bases short, with 9 bases between. From germline, CDR1 is MNHNS and CDR2 SASEGT. This CDR3 contains 10 residues. CDR3 in DNA: TGTGCCACAGGGGTGAATACGCAGTATTTT. Translated: CATGVNTQYF.

The chain recombines TRBV14 with TRBJ2-5; a weak D match, TRBD2 (7 bases). V was shortened by 2 bases and J by 5 bases, with 15 bases between the two germline ends. This CDR3 spans 15 amino acids. The germline gives CDR1 SGHDN, CDR2 FVKESK. As DNA, the CDR3 is TGTGCCAGCAGCCAATTGCGGGGGCGCGGGGAGACCCAGTACTTC. It specifies CASSQLRGRGETQYF.

V is TRBV2 and J is TRBJ1-2, with D possibly being TRBD1 (5 bases). Germline values: CDR1 SNHLY, CDR2 FYNNEI. V gave up 4 bases and J gave up 8 bases, with 8 bases separating them. The CDR3 totals 11 residues. This CDR3 is CASSAGGGYTF. CDR3 DNA: TGTGCCAGCAGTGCGGGGGGGGGCTACACCTTC.

With regard to this clone: The same CDR3 arises from other DNA sequences in this sample as well. The rearrangement joins TRBV28 to TRBJ2-7; maybe TRBD2 (5 bases). The CDR3 spans 13 residues. V was pared by 3 bases and J by 2 bases, with 8 bases between. CDR1 is MDHEN, CDR2 SYDVKM, per germline. CDR3 sequence reads: CASSLAGTYEQYF. DNA for the CDR3: TGTGCCAGCAGTTTGGCGGGTACCTACGAGCAGTACTTC.

This chain links TRBV19 with TRBJ2-5; D is possibly TRBD1 (5 bases). Trimming cost V 3 bases and J 5 bases, with 13 bases left between them. In germline, CDR1 is LNHDA, CDR2 SQIVND (reference sequence). This CDR3 is built from 14 residues. The CDR3 reads CASSMVQGSETQYF. Here the CDR3 DNA reads TGTGCCAGTAGTATGGTCCAGGGTAGCGAGACCCAGTACTTC.

The chain couples TRBV7-6 to TRBJ2-7, with D possibly TRBD1 on 6 matching bases. The V and J ends lost 5 bases and 6 bases respectively, with 14 bases between them. This CDR3 has 13 amino acids. Looked up from germline, CDR1 is SGHVS and CDR2 is FNYEAQ. CDR3 nucleotides: TGTGCCAGCAGCGACCACAGGGCTGGCGAGCAGTACTTC. Its translation is CASSDHRAGEQYF. The full variable domain, in which reference TRBV7-6 and TRBJ2-7 provide the parts outside the CDR3, is GAGVSQSPRYKVTKRGQDVALRCDPISGHVSLYWYRQALGQGPEFLTYFNYEAQQDKSGLPNDRFSAERPEGSISTLTIQRTEQRDSAMYRCASSDHRAGEQYFGPGTRLTVT.

The rearrangement links TRBV28 to TRBJ1-6, with TRBD1 identical over 8 bases. In germline, CDR1 is MDHEN, CDR2 SYDVKM. The CDR3 runs to 15 residues. Trimming took 1 base from V and 7 from J; bases not matched to a gene: 3. The CDR3 is CASSLSTGENSPLHF. CDR3 DNA: TGTGCCAGCAGTTTATCGACAGGGGAAAATTCACCCCTCCACTTT.

The chain uses TRBV27 and TRBJ1-2; perhaps TRBD1 as D (5 bases). The V and J ends lost 3 bases and 3 bases respectively, with 8 bases between them. The CDR3 has 13 amino acids. Germline V gene lookup returns CDR1 MNHEY and CDR2 SMNVEV (reference sequence). The CDR3 DNA is TGTGCCAGCAGTTTGCGGGGGTACTATGGCTACACCTTC. Encoded protein: CASSLRGYYGYTF.

The chain combines TRBV18 with TRBJ2-5; 9 bases match TRBD2. The germline V gene encodes CDR1 KGHSH and CDR2 LQKENI. The CDR3 extends over 14 amino acids. Trimming removed 1 base from V and 3 bases from J; junction bases left unmatched: 0. CDR3 in DNA: TGTGCCAGCTCACCACTAGCGGGGGAAGAGACCCAGTACTTC. It encodes CASSPLAGEETQYF.

The V call is TRBV30, the J call TRBJ2-2; 8 nucleotides line up with TRBD2. The CDR3 loop spans 17 amino acids. V lost 8 bases to trimming and J lost 0 bases; unmatched junction nucleotides: 14. Germline values: CDR1 GTSNPN, CDR2 SVGIG (reference sequence). The DNA for the CDR3 is TGTGCCCACTCGGGTGGTAGCGGGGTAGCGAACACCGGGGAGCTGTTTTTT. The encoded protein is CAHSGGSGVANTGELFF.

The V gene is TRBV6-1, the J gene TRBJ1-5, with a possible D match to TRBD1 (5 bases). V lost 2 bases, J lost 6 bases, and 11 bases lay in between. CDR1 and CDR2 (germline): MNHNS, SASEGT. The CDR3 runs to 14 residues. The CDR3 DNA reads TGTGCCAGCAGTGAAAGGGGAATGGGTCAGCCCCAGCATTTT. Amino acid sequence: CASSERGMGQPQHF.